Sequencing of this T cell receptor beta chain was carried out in a study of CD8+ T cells in alopecia areata. General study findings and limits: With tofacitinib ongoing, many expanded lesional clones persisted in both scalp and blood.

Treatment indicated: oral pan-JAK inhibitor, 5-10 mg twice daily. Concerning this clone: Its antigen remains unknown.

The V end was cut by 4 bases, the J end by 7 bases, with 9 bases between. CDR3 length: 11 residues. Reverse transcription of extracted RNA yielded cDNA, which provided the sequencing template. The repertoire was sequenced with immunoSEQ multiplex PCR; TCRdb's copy has only in-frame clones and lacks some. Among about 250,000 clones listed, around three fifths were seen once. This receptor was obtained from a human donor with alopecia areata. Sequencing was performed on CD4+ T cells sorted from blood, taken between weeks 51 and 54, from a patient treated with tofacitinib. The V and J genes are TRBV5-7 and TRBJ2-7; D is uncertain. TRBV5-7 is placed among ORFs of uncertain function. This CDR3 reads CASSAPGEQYF. In DNA, the CDR3 is TGTGCCAGCAGCGCGCCTGGGGAGCAGTACTTC.